These T cell receptor beta chains were read from a single sample in a study of technical replicates of blood from a few donors. Some clones are missing from TCRdb's copy, which holds only in-frame ones; the method was immunoSEQ multiplex PCR. Among around 83,000 clones, approximately 92% were seen once, and the ten largest hold 0.3% to 0.45%. The source material was T cells isolated from PBMCs. The receptors shown here come from a human donor in good health. Some clones in this sample may be carry-over from other donors' samples. CDR3s include the opening cysteine and the closing phenylalanine or tryptophan. A D gene is named only where the DNA matches it firmly. Size is omitted from some rows. Given values are once, few, many or a class for expanded clones.

CDR3 DNA	CDR3 protein	V gene	J gene	D gene	CDR3 length	clone size
TGTGCCAGCAGCGAGGTGGGGGCAGCCGAGACCCAGTACTTC	CASSEVGAAETQYF	TRBV7-9	TRBJ2-5	NA	14	NA
TGCAGCGTTGAGTACCCTCAACTACAGGGGTTCGGGGAGCTGTTTTTT	CSVEYPQLQGFGELFF	TRBV29-1	TRBJ2-2	TRBD1	16	NA
TGTGCCAGCAGCTTAGCGCATCCAGGAGAGCAGTACTTC	CASSLAHPGEQYF	TRBV7-2	TRBJ2-7	NA	13	NA
TGCGCCAGCAGCTTGGAAGGAGTAAGATACAATGAGCAGTTCTTC	CASSLEGVRYNEQFF	TRBV5-1	TRBJ2-1	NA	15	once
TGTGCCAGCAGTGAAGGACTCTTCGGGAGGCATCAGTACTTC	CASSEGLFGRHQYF	TRBV6-1	TRBJ2-7	TRBD2	14	NA
TGTGCCAGCAGCTCTAGCGGTAGCACAGATACGCAGTATTTT	CASSSSGSTDTQYF	TRBV7-9	TRBJ2-3	TRBD2	14	NA
TGTGCCAGCAGTTCAGCCCCGACAGGGAATCAGCCCCAGCATTTT	CASSSAPTGNQPQHF	TRBV6-5	TRBJ1-5	TRBD1	15	NA
TGTGCCAGCAGTTACCGCTCTGGAAACACCATATATTTT	CASSYRSGNTIYF	TRBV6-5	TRBJ1-3	NA	13	once
TGTGCCAGCAGCTTGATCGGGTTTGGCACTGAAGCTTTCTTT	CASSLIGFGTEAFF	TRBV5-4	TRBJ1-1	NA	14	NA
TGTGCCAGCAGCTTATACATCAATCAGCCCCAGCATTTT	CASSLYINQPQHF	TRBV7-8	TRBJ1-5	NA	13	NA
TGTGCCAGCAGCTTCACTATTTACAATGAGCAGTTCTTC	CASSFTIYNEQFF	TRBV16	TRBJ2-1	NA	13	NA
TGCGCCAGCAGCCAAGTGTGGGACAGGTCCTACGAGCAGTACTTC	CASSQVWDRSYEQYF	TRBV4-3	TRBJ2-7	TRBD1	15	NA